This TCR beta chain appears in the sequencing data of a study of CD8 T cells in ankylosing spondylitis. Points on this clonotype: Antigen specificity is unknown.

Trimming cost V 6 bases and J 2 bases, with 16 bases left between them. The CDR3 runs to 15 residues. Study findings and constraints: As reported, disease-linked clones showed significant enrichment in matched ankylosing spondylitis synovial fluid. In ankylosing spondylitis blood, a motif of roughly 8 highly homologous TCR beta variants appeared characteristic.

TCRdb itself ran the 5' RACE reads through MiXCR, one entry per CDR3 protein. This repertoire shows about 160,000 distinct CDR3 sequences, approximately 9% found once; its top ten account for around 16%. The sample was blood, either unsorted or a sorted T cell fraction (not recorded which). The chain uses TRBV12-3 or TRBV12-4 and TRBJ2-5; D remains ambiguous. The receptor's source is a female donor with ankylosing spondylitis or in good health (not recorded which). The CDR3 DNA reads TGTGCCAGCAGCCCCCCGCAGGCGATTCAAGAGACCCAGTACTTC. It encodes CASSPPQAIQETQYF.